This T cell receptor (beta chain) was identified in a study of shared clonotypes between healthy human individuals. Study-level points and caveats: Sequencing depth was expected to affect clonotype sharing among donors. As a rule, naive subsets had a larger estimated richness than memory subsets. The genetic and exposure-history diversity represented was limited by few donors.

Produced via immunoSEQ multiplex PCR; TCRdb's table is partial and in-frame only. The sample lists 2,500,000 or so clones; 90% to 95% were seen once. This clone has a single count. The antigen remains unidentified. CDR3 length: 12 residues. V was cut by 6 bases and J by 7 bases, with 12 bases left in between. Germline-derived CDR1 and CDR2 are MDHEN and SYDVKM. The chain joins TRBV28 to TRBJ1-1; D uncertain. The sequence derives from a man younger than 35 in good health. Some clones in this sample may be carry-over from other donors' samples. Sequenced: naive CD4+ T cells from PBMCs. Subset meaning: CD45RA+ positively selected. CDR3: CASRLTVNEAFF. CDR3 nucleotides: TGTGCCAGCAGACTCACAGTGAATGAAGCTTTCTTT.